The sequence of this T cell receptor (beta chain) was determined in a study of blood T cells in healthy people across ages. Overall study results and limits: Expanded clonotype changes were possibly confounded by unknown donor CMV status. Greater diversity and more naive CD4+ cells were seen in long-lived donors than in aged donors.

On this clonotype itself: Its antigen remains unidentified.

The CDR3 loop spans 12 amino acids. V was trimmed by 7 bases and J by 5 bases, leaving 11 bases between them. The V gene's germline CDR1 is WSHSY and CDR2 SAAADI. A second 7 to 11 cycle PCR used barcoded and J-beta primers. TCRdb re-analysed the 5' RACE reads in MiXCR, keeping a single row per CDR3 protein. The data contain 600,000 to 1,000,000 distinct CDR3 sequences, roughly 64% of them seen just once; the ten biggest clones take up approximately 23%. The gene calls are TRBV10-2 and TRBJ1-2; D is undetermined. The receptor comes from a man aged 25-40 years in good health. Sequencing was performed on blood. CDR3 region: CASKSSNYGYTF. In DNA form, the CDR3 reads TGCGCCAGCAAGAGCAGCAATTATGGCTACACCTTC.